These T cell receptor beta chains were read from a single sample in a study of cytomegalovirus exposure and HLA in healthy donors. The repertoire was sequenced with immunoSEQ multiplex PCR; TCRdb's copy has only in-frame clones and lacks some. The sample yields 120,000 to 150,000 clones, more than 75% seen once. The sample comprised PBMCs. The receptors were gathered from a female donor in good health and CMV-seronegative. The conserved cysteine and the conserved F or W are not part of the CDR3 here.

v_call: TRBV7-8; j_call: TRBJ1-1; cdr3_aa: ASSPRTAGLNTEAF
v_call: TRBV6-6; j_call: TRBJ2-7; cdr3_aa: ASSPPFRGTYEQY
v_call: TRBV6-5; j_call: TRBJ2-7; cdr3_aa: ASSRLAGLGYEQY
v_call: TRBV9; j_call: TRBJ1-1; cdr3_aa: ASSGLTKGTEAF
v_call: TRBV10-3; j_call: TRBJ1-3; cdr3_aa: AINPGQGPSGNTIY
v_call: TRBV5-6; j_call: TRBJ1-2; cdr3_aa: ASSSGNYGYT
v_call: TRBV4-3; j_call: TRBJ1-4; cdr3_aa: ASSQAPEGVKLF
v_call: TRBV10-3; j_call: TRBJ2-5; cdr3_aa: AISATGAETQY
v_call: TRBV4-1; j_call: TRBJ2-5; cdr3_aa: ASSLGGRQPRHQETQY
v_call: TRBV9; j_call: TRBJ1-4; cdr3_aa: ASSVNYRGQGNEKLF
v_call: TRBV4-3; j_call: TRBJ2-2; cdr3_aa: ASSSYLTGGHTGELF
v_call: TRBV4-1; j_call: TRBJ2-3; cdr3_aa: ASSQVWTGYTDTQY
v_call: TRBV11-2; j_call: TRBJ1-3; cdr3_aa: ASSLDRGRDTIY
v_call: TRBV28; j_call: TRBJ2-3; cdr3_aa: ASSSLSGPTDTQY
v_call: TRBV2; j_call: TRBJ2-1; cdr3_aa: ASSEDTYNEQF
v_call: TRBV6-1; j_call: TRBJ2-5; cdr3_aa: ASSEESGETQY
v_call: TRBV29-1; j_call: TRBJ2-1; cdr3_aa: SVEGSSGSSYNEQF
v_call: TRBV10-3; j_call: TRBJ1-2; cdr3_aa: AISLGQGEGYT
v_call: TRBV9; j_call: TRBJ2-5; cdr3_aa: ASSFGLAGVETQY
v_call: TRBV11-2; j_call: TRBJ2-5; cdr3_aa: ASSFGVRRGGIRETQY
v_call: TRBV10-1; j_call: TRBJ2-5; cdr3_aa: ASSEWGDQETQY
v_call: TRBV12-5; j_call: TRBJ2-3; cdr3_aa: ASGLGGAGPTDTQY
v_call: TRBV7-9; j_call: TRBJ1-2; cdr3_aa: ASSPEVVNYGYT
v_call: TRBV5-6; j_call: TRBJ2-1; cdr3_aa: ASSLISGRANEQF
v_call: TRBV4-3; j_call: -; cdr3_aa: ASSQVLGGNEQY
v_call: TRBV19; j_call: TRBJ2-1; cdr3_aa: ASSTGRYNEQF
v_call: TRBV4-1; j_call: TRBJ2-2; cdr3_aa: ASRSGTTTGELF
v_call: TRBV4-1; j_call: TRBJ2-5; cdr3_aa: ASSQDSRVFQETQY
v_call: TRBV28; j_call: TRBJ1-2; cdr3_aa: ASSRDRSYGYT
v_call: TRBV27; j_call: TRBJ1-4; cdr3_aa: ASSRQGTNEKLF
v_call: TRBV12-1; j_call: TRBJ1-5; cdr3_aa: ASRWAYTNQPQH
v_call: TRBV5-6; j_call: TRBJ2-1; cdr3_aa: ASSYGRGRGNEQF
v_call: TRBV10-2; j_call: TRBJ1-1; cdr3_aa: ASSDEGNTEAF
v_call: TRBV10-3; j_call: TRBJ2-7; cdr3_aa: AISESTSNFDEQY
v_call: TRBV28; j_call: TRBJ1-2; cdr3_aa: ASRGDSTYGYT
v_call: TRBV19; j_call: TRBJ1-2; cdr3_aa: ASSIDRRPGGGYT
v_call: TRBV2; j_call: TRBJ2-3; cdr3_aa: ASQLLAGGGRTQY
v_call: TRBV27; j_call: TRBJ1-1; cdr3_aa: ASSSLSVGWVTEAF
v_call: TRBV18; j_call: TRBJ2-1; cdr3_aa: ASSPSGSSYNEQF
v_call: TRBV28; j_call: TRBJ1-2; cdr3_aa: ASTITGIQADGYT
v_call: TRBV6-1; j_call: TRBJ2-5; cdr3_aa: ASSETQGRQTQY
v_call: TRBV6-5; j_call: TRBJ2-1; cdr3_aa: ATNRDSNNEQF
v_call: TRBV4-3; j_call: TRBJ2-1; cdr3_aa: ASSLLTSGTYNEQF
v_call: TRBV6-5; j_call: TRBJ2-7; cdr3_aa: ASSSFPGGRREQY
v_call: TRBV7-9; j_call: TRBJ2-2; cdr3_aa: ASSLPITPATGGTGELF
v_call: TRBV4-3; j_call: TRBJ1-5; cdr3_aa: ASSQQGGHQPQH
v_call: TRBV19; j_call: TRBJ1-5; cdr3_aa: ASSQGRNQPQH